The rows below give T cell receptor beta chains drawn from one sample of a study of blood T cell repertoires in COVID-19. The repertoire was sequenced with immunoSEQ multiplex PCR; TCRdb's copy has only in-frame clones and lacks some. The repertoire includes 80,000 to 95,000 clones, roughly 83% of them detected once, and roughly a third sits in the top ten. The sample was peripheral blood. These receptors all come from a woman older than 75 with active or convalescent COVID-19. CDR3s include the opening cysteine and the closing phenylalanine or tryptophan. D genes are given only for firm matches. Some rows mark clone size as missing; the rest say once, few, many or name a class of expanded clone.

CDR3nt: TGTGCCATCAGTGGACAGGGGAGGGGAGGCTACACCTTC
CDR3aa: CAISGQGRGGYTF
d_gene: TRBD1
j_gene: TRBJ1-2
abundance: .
v_gene: TRBV10-3

CDR3nt: TGCAGCGTTGCTGGGGCTAGCGGGAGGGTCGTTTCCTACAATGAGCAGTTCTTC
CDR3aa: CSVAGASGRVVSYNEQFF
d_gene: TRBD2
j_gene: TRBJ2-1
abundance: once
v_gene: TRBV29-1

CDR3nt: TGTGCCAGCAGCCCTCCGGGATCCTACGAGCAGTACTTC
CDR3aa: CASSPPGSYEQYF
d_gene: .
j_gene: TRBJ2-7
abundance: .
v_gene: TRBV5-4

CDR3nt: TGTGCCAGCTCTCCCAGAGGACAGAAGAACACTGAAGCTTTCTTT
CDR3aa: CASSPRGQKNTEAFF
d_gene: .
j_gene: TRBJ1-1
abundance: .
v_gene: TRBV18

CDR3nt: TGTGCCAGCAGTTCAGCGGGAAATGAGCAGTTCTTC
CDR3aa: CASSSAGNEQFF
d_gene: TRBD2
j_gene: TRBJ2-1
abundance: .
v_gene: TRBV6-5

CDR3nt: TGTGCCAGCAGCAAAGAAGGCGGTTTTGATCAGCCCCAGCATTTT
CDR3aa: CASSKEGGFDQPQHF
d_gene: .
j_gene: TRBJ1-5
abundance: .
v_gene: TRBV21-1

CDR3nt: TGTGCCAGCAGCTCACCTCCGGGACAGATGAACACCGGGGAGCTGTTTTTT
CDR3aa: CASSSPPGQMNTGELFF
d_gene: TRBD1
j_gene: TRBJ2-2
abundance: .
v_gene: TRBV11-2

CDR3nt: TGCGCCAGCAGTTCACAGGGGTCCACTGAAGCTTTCTTT
CDR3aa: CASSSQGSTEAFF
d_gene: TRBD1
j_gene: TRBJ1-1
abundance: .
v_gene: TRBV5-1

CDR3nt: TGTGCCAGCAGTTTAAGGCTAGCGGGGGGGTTTCAGTATTTT
CDR3aa: CASSLRLAGGFQYF
d_gene: TRBD2
j_gene: TRBJ2-3
abundance: .
v_gene: TRBV27

CDR3nt: TGTGCCAGCTCCCCACGGACAGAGGACAATGAGCAGTTCTTC
CDR3aa: CASSPRTEDNEQFF
d_gene: .
j_gene: TRBJ2-1
abundance: .
v_gene: TRBV18

CDR3nt: TGTGCCAGTAGTATCTACAGAGTCAATCAGCCCCAGCATTTT
CDR3aa: CASSIYRVNQPQHF
d_gene: .
j_gene: TRBJ1-5
abundance: .
v_gene: TRBV19

CDR3nt: TGCGCCAGCAGCCTGTTTGAGGGAAATCAGCCCCAGCATTTT
CDR3aa: CASSLFEGNQPQHF
d_gene: .
j_gene: TRBJ1-5
abundance: .
v_gene: TRBV4-1

CDR3nt: TGTGCCAGCAGCGGCGCGGACAGGACTGAAGCTTTCTTT
CDR3aa: CASSGADRTEAFF
d_gene: TRBD1
j_gene: TRBJ1-1
abundance: .
v_gene: TRBV7-8

CDR3nt: TGTGCCAGCAGCCTAAACAGGGGAGACAATGAGCAGTTCTTC
CDR3aa: CASSLNRGDNEQFF
d_gene: TRBD1
j_gene: TRBJ2-1
abundance: .
v_gene: TRBV7-2

CDR3nt: TGTGCCAGCTCACCATATTCCGGGACAGGCCATGAAGCTTTCTTT
CDR3aa: CASSPYSGTGHEAFF
d_gene: TRBD1
j_gene: TRBJ1-1
abundance: .
v_gene: TRBV18

CDR3nt: TGTGCCAGCAGTGAAAATCCTAGCGGTTCCTACGAGCAGTACTTC
CDR3aa: CASSENPSGSYEQYF
d_gene: TRBD2
j_gene: TRBJ2-7
abundance: .
v_gene: TRBV2

CDR3nt: TGTGCCAGCAGCTTACTACTGGGCGATACGCAGTATTTT
CDR3aa: CASSLLLGDTQYF
d_gene: .
j_gene: TRBJ2-3
abundance: .
v_gene: TRBV7-3

CDR3nt: TGTGCCAGTACCCCCAGCGCGACAGCCCCTAACTATGGCTACACCTTC
CDR3aa: CASTPSATAPNYGYTF
d_gene: .
j_gene: TRBJ1-2
abundance: .
v_gene: TRBV19

CDR3nt: TGTGCCAGCAGTTTCTCGGGACAGGGAAACGAGCAGTACTTC
CDR3aa: CASSFSGQGNEQYF
d_gene: TRBD1
j_gene: TRBJ2-7
abundance: .
v_gene: TRBV28

CDR3nt: TGTGCCAGCACCCCGGGGGGCAGGCCGTTGGCTGAAGCTTTCTTT
CDR3aa: CASTPGGRPLAEAFF
d_gene: .
j_gene: TRBJ1-1
abundance: .
v_gene: TRBV28

CDR3nt: TGTGCCACCAGTGACCCCTCGGGGGGGGGTACTGGAAACACCATATATTTT
CDR3aa: CATSDPSGGGTGNTIYF
d_gene: .
j_gene: TRBJ1-3
abundance: .
v_gene: TRBV24-1

CDR3nt: TGTGCCAGCAGCTCCCCCAGGGGAAGAGCTAACTATGGCTACACCTTC
CDR3aa: CASSSPRGRANYGYTF
d_gene: .
j_gene: TRBJ1-2
abundance: .
v_gene: TRBV7-2

CDR3nt: TGTGCCACCAGCAGAGGGGGGGACAGTGGCTACACCTTC
CDR3aa: CATSRGGDSGYTF
d_gene: TRBD1
j_gene: TRBJ1-2
abundance: .
v_gene: TRBV15

CDR3nt: TGCGCCAGCAGCCAAGGCGTTGATGCGGGGACTGAAGCTTTCTTT
CDR3aa: CASSQGVDAGTEAFF
d_gene: .
j_gene: TRBJ1-1
abundance: .
v_gene: TRBV4-1

CDR3nt: TGTGCCAGCAGTTGGGGACAGGGGACGGACGAGCAGTACTTC
CDR3aa: CASSWGQGTDEQYF
d_gene: TRBD1
j_gene: TRBJ2-7
abundance: .
v_gene: TRBV6-5

CDR3nt: TGTGCCAGCAGCCAAGGGACAGGGCTCTCCTACGAGCAGTACTTC
CDR3aa: CASSQGTGLSYEQYF
d_gene: TRBD1
j_gene: TRBJ2-7
abundance: .
v_gene: TRBV3-1/TRBV3-2

CDR3nt: TGTGCCAGTGTTTTAGCCCGCGGCTCCTACAATGAGCAGTTCTTC
CDR3aa: CASVLARGSYNEQFF
d_gene: .
j_gene: TRBJ2-1
abundance: .
v_gene: TRBV6-5

CDR3nt: TGTGCCAGTAGTACAGTCGGGACAGGGGTAGGGGAGCAGTACTTC
CDR3aa: CASSTVGTGVGEQYF
d_gene: TRBD1
j_gene: TRBJ2-7
abundance: .
v_gene: TRBV19

CDR3nt: TGTGCCAGCAGCCGACAGCAGGGCGAGCAGTACTTC
CDR3aa: CASSRQQGEQYF
d_gene: .
j_gene: TRBJ2-7
abundance: .
v_gene: TRBV6-2/TRBV6-3

CDR3nt: TGTGCCAGCAGCGTAAGGTTCGCAGGCAGGCCGAACACCGGGGAGCTGTTTTTT
CDR3aa: CASSVRFAGRPNTGELFF
d_gene: .
j_gene: TRBJ2-2
abundance: .
v_gene: TRBV9

CDR3nt: TGTGCCAGTAGTATTACATACCCCGGGACAGGGTCTCCCTATGGCTACACCTTC
CDR3aa: CASSITYPGTGSPYGYTF
d_gene: TRBD1
j_gene: TRBJ1-2
abundance: .
v_gene: TRBV19

CDR3nt: TGCGCCAGCAGCCCCTTCCCCCTAGCGGGGGGGCGTGAGACCCAGTACTTC
CDR3aa: CASSPFPLAGGRETQYF
d_gene: TRBD2
j_gene: TRBJ2-5
abundance: .
v_gene: TRBV4-1

CDR3nt: TGCGCCAGCAGCCAAGCCGCGGCCTATAATTCACCCCTCCACTTT
CDR3aa: CASSQAAAYNSPLHF
d_gene: .
j_gene: TRBJ1-6
abundance: few
v_gene: TRBV4-3

CDR3nt: TGCGCCAGCAGCTTGACTGGGAGGGGCAATGAGCAGTTCTTC
CDR3aa: CASSLTGRGNEQFF
d_gene: TRBD2
j_gene: TRBJ2-1
abundance: .
v_gene: TRBV5-1

CDR3nt: TGTGCCAGCCCCTCGCCGGGGGGGGGCACGCAGTATTTT
CDR3aa: CASPSPGGGTQYF
d_gene: TRBD2
j_gene: TRBJ2-3
abundance: .
v_gene: TRBV12-3/TRBV12-4

CDR3nt: TGTGCCAGCAGCCCTGCGTTGGGCACAGTCGGTCTTTCACCCCTCCACTTT
CDR3aa: CASSPALGTVGLSPLHF
d_gene: .
j_gene: TRBJ1-6
abundance: .
v_gene: TRBV5-4

CDR3nt: TGTGCCAGCAGCCAGGGGGGACTTTTGGGACTGACTGAAGCTTTCTTT
CDR3aa: CASSQGGLLGLTEAFF
d_gene: TRBD1
j_gene: TRBJ1-1
abundance: .
v_gene: TRBV28

CDR3nt: TGCGCCAGCAGCCAAGAGTTCGGGACAGTCAATCAGCCCCAGCATTTT
CDR3aa: CASSQEFGTVNQPQHF
d_gene: TRBD1
j_gene: TRBJ1-5
abundance: .
v_gene: TRBV4-1

CDR3nt: TGTGCCAGCGCGTTGGAGGGGCCCCAACTGGCCGGGGAGCTGTTTTTT
CDR3aa: CASALEGPQLAGELFF
d_gene: .
j_gene: TRBJ2-2
abundance: few
v_gene: TRBV27

CDR3nt: TGTGCCAGCACCGGAGACGGGAACACTGAAGCTTTCTTT
CDR3aa: CASTGDGNTEAFF
d_gene: .
j_gene: TRBJ1-1
abundance: .
v_gene: TRBV11-2

CDR3nt: TGTGCCAGCAGTTTAGTTGGGCGGGACAATCAGCCCCAGCATTTT
CDR3aa: CASSLVGRDNQPQHF
d_gene: .
j_gene: TRBJ1-5
abundance: .
v_gene: TRBV28

CDR3nt: TGTGCCAGCAGTTTAGGGCGGGGCTATGGCTACACCTTC
CDR3aa: CASSLGRGYGYTF
d_gene: .
j_gene: TRBJ1-2
abundance: once
v_gene: TRBV12-3/TRBV12-4

CDR3nt: TGTGCCAGTAGTATTCAAGGAGGGTTCAATGAGCAGTTCTTC
CDR3aa: CASSIQGGFNEQFF
d_gene: .
j_gene: TRBJ2-1
abundance: .
v_gene: TRBV19

CDR3nt: TGTGCCAGCAGCTTAGCGTCTCCTCCCGTTGAGCAGTTCTTC
CDR3aa: CASSLASPPVEQFF
d_gene: .
j_gene: TRBJ2-1
abundance: .
v_gene: TRBV11-2

CDR3nt: TGTGCCAGCAGTTTTCACAGGGTGTGGAATGAGCAGTTCTTC
CDR3aa: CASSFHRVWNEQFF
d_gene: .
j_gene: TRBJ2-1
abundance: .
v_gene: TRBV6-5

CDR3nt: TGTGCCAGCCGATACAGGGAGACGAGCTCCTACAATGAGCAGTTCTTC
CDR3aa: CASRYRETSSYNEQFF
d_gene: .
j_gene: TRBJ2-1
abundance: few
v_gene: TRBV2

CDR3nt: TGTGCCAGCAGCTTAGCCGCCTACAATGAGCAGTTCTTC
CDR3aa: CASSLAAYNEQFF
d_gene: .
j_gene: TRBJ2-1
abundance: few
v_gene: TRBV11-1

CDR3nt: TGTGCCAGTAGTATAGAGGACAGGCAAAATCAGCCCCAGCATTTT
CDR3aa: CASSIEDRQNQPQHF
d_gene: TRBD1
j_gene: TRBJ1-5
abundance: .
v_gene: TRBV19

CDR3nt: TGTGCCAGCAGGAGTGTAAGGACAGTCCAAGAGACCCAGTACTTC
CDR3aa: CASRSVRTVQETQYF
d_gene: .
j_gene: TRBJ2-5
abundance: .
v_gene: TRBV6-6

CDR3nt: TGTGCCAGCAGAAGACAGGGGGCCGGGAACACTGAAGCTTTCTTT
CDR3aa: CASRRQGAGNTEAFF
d_gene: TRBD1
j_gene: TRBJ1-1
abundance: .
v_gene: TRBV6-5

CDR3nt: TGTGCCAGCTCCTCGGGGGGAGATCAGCCCCAGCATTTT
CDR3aa: CASSSGGDQPQHF
d_gene: .
j_gene: TRBJ1-5
abundance: .
v_gene: TRBV18

CDR3nt: TGTGCCAGCAGCCCCTCGACAGGGGCCATCCAAGAGACCCAGTACTTC
CDR3aa: CASSPSTGAIQETQYF
d_gene: TRBD1
j_gene: TRBJ2-5
abundance: .
v_gene: TRBV7-3

CDR3nt: TGCAGTGCTAGTATGGGTGGAGGATACGAGCAGTACTTC
CDR3aa: CSASMGGGYEQYF
d_gene: .
j_gene: TRBJ2-7
abundance: .
v_gene: TRBV20-1

CDR3nt: TGTGCCAGCAGCTCCACCCCGCGGGGGGGCCACGATACGCAGTATTTT
CDR3aa: CASSSTPRGGHDTQYF
d_gene: TRBD2
j_gene: TRBJ2-3
abundance: .
v_gene: TRBV11-3

CDR3nt: TGTGCCAGCAGCTTAGCAGCTCCTAACACCGGGGAGCTGTTTTTT
CDR3aa: CASSLAAPNTGELFF
d_gene: .
j_gene: TRBJ2-2
abundance: .
v_gene: TRBV7-2

CDR3nt: TGTGCCAGCAGCCCCAATGGCCCAGCGGGAGGGGAGAATGAGCAGTTCTTC
CDR3aa: CASSPNGPAGGENEQFF
d_gene: TRBD2
j_gene: TRBJ2-1
abundance: once
v_gene: TRBV7-3

CDR3nt: TGTGCCAGCAGTTCTTCAAGGGGGCCATTAGATGGCTACACCTTC
CDR3aa: CASSSSRGPLDGYTF
d_gene: TRBD1
j_gene: TRBJ1-2
abundance: .
v_gene: TRBV6-6

CDR3nt: TGTGCCAGCAGCCCAGGAGGGACTAGCGGGAGGGGAGCGGAGACCCAGTACTTC
CDR3aa: CASSPGGTSGRGAETQYF
d_gene: TRBD2
j_gene: TRBJ2-5
abundance: .
v_gene: TRBV9

CDR3nt: TGTGCCAGCAGTTTCAGGGTCTCACCCCTCCACTTT
CDR3aa: CASSFRVSPLHF
d_gene: .
j_gene: TRBJ1-6
abundance: .
v_gene: TRBV12-3/TRBV12-4